This is a list of T cell receptor beta chains from one sample in a study of blood T cell repertoires in COVID-19. TCRdb's table, derived via immunoSEQ multiplex PCR, lists solely in-frame clones and lacks some. The sample records under 150,000 clones, approximately 87% being singletons. The sample comprised peripheral blood. The receptors derive from a woman aged 40 to 55 with acute or convalescent COVID-19. Both conserved end residues are part of each CDR3.

TRBV2 | CASSEGGLGPEQYF
TRBV13 | CASSLVAGGAETQYF
TRBV12-3/TRBV12-4 | CASSDRRGYTF
TRBV2 | CASRLGQGDYNEQFF
TRBV10-3 | CAISPDGTSHNEQFF
TRBV6-5 | CASGLADEQYF
TRBV19 | CASSTRDGLYGYTF
TRBV10-3 | CATVDNLNTEAFF
TRBV5-1 | CASSLTGGEQPQHF
TRBV27 | CASSLLAGEGTGELFF
TRBV28 | CASSFGGEGHYYEQYF
TRBV30 | CAWRGKTGVSYNEQFF
TRBV21-1 | CASSLNEQYF
TRBV12-3/TRBV12-4 | CASSDLQVNEQFF
TRBV7-2 | CASSVDRNYGYTF
TRBV28 | CATTGDFYGYTF
TRBV6-5 | CASSYSETHGTYGYTF
TRBV7-9 | CASSFRETQYF
TRBV21-1 | CASSWDSGIMGYLGNQPQHF
TRBV2 | CASSDSRYDGYTF
TRBV15 | CATSPGYTEAFF
TRBV19 | CASSIFWTGGNYGYTF
TRBV2 | CASRRTDSNQPQHF
TRBV3-1/TRBV3-2 | CASSQGEGAYGYTF
TRBV4-1 | CASSQDWGTGGAGGYTF
TRBV27 | CASSSGRGSYNEQFF
TRBV6-5 | CASSYARANTGELFF
TRBV9 | CASSAGASGNTIYF
TRBV6-5 | CASSDTGGSNQPQHF
TRBV19 | CASRAGNTEAFF
TRBV4-1 | CASSQVDLGLAGGNEQYF
TRBV12-3/TRBV12-4 | CASRGQGLTEAFF
TRBV7-2 | CASSVTGDEKLFF
TRBV7-9 | CASRGTGGDTEAFF
TRBV24-1 | CATSDFTDTGELFF
TRBV7-9 | CASSLVGWGQGQETQYF
TRBV30 | CASTVLSSYNSPLHF
TRBV30 | CAWSVWGVVEGYTF
TRBV5-1 | CASSGSGTAYGYTF
TRBV7-6 | CASSSPGGGGSTDTQYF
TRBV19 | CASSMTGGVNWDGYTF
TRBV3-1/TRBV3-2 | CASPKVGQGVMYCDEQYF
TRBV5-1 | CASSFVQGVGGNTIYF
TRBV4-3 | CASSQIGQGPSYGYTF
TRBV7-3 | CASSPGPASGQETQYF
TRBV3-1/TRBV3-2 | CASSQATEQYF
TRBV7-6 | CASSQEQGSSYEQYF
TRBV19 | CASSIVERNEQFF
TRBV19 | CASSRGVAYSYEQYF
TRBV28 | CASSHSQNRVFMNTEAFF
TRBV9 | CASSDTAATNEKLFF